Judged by abundance, the clone carrying this T cell receptor (beta chain) is medium-sized (0.01 to 0.1%). Its antigen is as yet unknown. Libraries were prepared by immunoSEQ multiplex PCR; TCRdb keeps only in-frame clonotypes and omits some of them. The table records 9,500 or so clones, roughly 70% of them present only once. These data come from a study of chemoradiotherapy in HPV16-positive cancers. CDR1 and CDR2 from the germline V gene are LNHDA and SQIVND (reference sequence). There are 15 residues in the CDR3. Trimming took 1 base from V and 2 from J; bases not matched to a gene: 2. Study-wide findings and caveats: In HPV16-positive patients, HPV-responsive T-cell expansion tracked better recurrence-free survival. During treatment, candidate HPV-specific clones and E7-related motifs expanded in tumor.

The chain is built from TRBV19 and TRBJ2-3; 8 bases match TRBD1. This receptor was identified in a human donor with HPV-associated anogenital cancer. This material was obtained from a patient who underwent chemoradiotherapy. The CDR3 protein is CASSIGQGHTDTQYF. The CDR3 coding sequence is TGTGCCAGTAGTATAGGACAGGGGCACACAGATACGCAGTATTTT.